Following are 10 T cell receptor beta chains from one sample sequenced in a study of cytomegalovirus exposure and HLA in healthy donors. The table came from immunoSEQ multiplex PCR; TCRdb's copy has only in-frame clones and leaves some out. The sample contains 100,000 to 150,000 clones, 75% to 90% of which appear only once. The sequenced sample consisted of PBMCs. The receptors were sampled from a woman younger than 30 in good health and CMV-seronegative.

The chain uses TRBV11-1 and TRBJ2-5; TRBD2 matches 7 bases. This CDR3 spans 15 amino acids. Germline V gene sequence: CDR1 SGHAT, CDR2 FQDESV (reference sequence). The V segment lost 4 bases and the J segment 2 bases; nucleotides outside the gene matches: 7. The chain's CDR3 is CASSSGGQAQETQYF. CDR3 coding DNA: TGTGCCAGCAGCTCGGGGGGTCAGGCGCAAGAGACCCAGTACTTC.

The chain combines TRBV10-3 with TRBJ2-7; 7 bases line up with TRBD1. CDR3 length equals 15 residues. Per the germline V gene, CDR1 is ENHRY and CDR2 is SYGVKD. Trimming took 6 bases from V and 3 from J; bases not matched to a gene: 11. CDR3 amino acids: CAIRRDSGVGYEQYF. CDR3 DNA sequence: TGTGCCATCAGGAGGGACAGCGGAGTTGGCTACGAGCAGTACTTC.

The chain employs TRBV6-5 and TRBJ1-1, with TRBD1 as a possible D gene (5 bases). The V and J ends lost 4 bases and 4 bases respectively, with 10 bases between them. There are 13 residues in the CDR3. Germline V lookup: CDR1 MNHEY, CDR2 SVGAGI. The CDR3 coding sequence is TGTGCCAGCAGTTCGGGACTCACCACTGAAGCTTTCTTT. Translation gives CASSSGLTTEAFF.

The rearrangement uses TRBV5-4 and TRBJ2-3, with a tentative D call TRBD2 (6 bases). V dropped 0 bases and J dropped 14 bases, with 13 bases sitting between them. The germline CDR1 and CDR2 sequences are SGHNT and YYREEE (reference sequence). The CDR3 spans 12 residues. The chain's CDR3 is CASSLAGGAGYF. Written as DNA, the CDR3 is TGTGCCAGCAGCTTGGCCGGAGGGGCGGGGTATTTT.

V and J are TRBV7-6 and TRBJ1-1; 8 positions match TRBD1. Per the germline V gene, CDR1 is SGHVS and CDR2 is FNYEAQ. Germline trimming cut 2 bases from V and 8 bases from J; bases unmatched to any gene: 7. The CDR3 has 14 amino acids. CDR3 bases: TGTGCCAGCAGCTTAACCCAGGGGGCCTACGAAGCTTTCTTT. It translates to CASSLTQGAYEAFF.

V is TRBV2 and J is TRBJ2-7; 9 bases are a match to TRBD2. This CDR3 has 18 amino acids. Trimming cost V 5 bases and J 2 bases; bases outside gene matches: 16. Germline assignment: CDR1 SNHLY and CDR2 FYNNEI. The CDR3, as DNA: TGTGCCAGCAGTCCGCCGGGATTAATTAGCGGGAGAACCTACGAGCAGTACTTC. Encoded protein: CASSPPGLISGRTYEQYF.

The chain joins TRBV5-8 to TRBJ2-3; no clear D gene. Deletions cut 2 bases from V and 1 base from J, with 11 bases between. Germline CDR1 is SGHTS and CDR2 is YDEGEE. The CDR3 has 15 amino acids. CDR3: CASSLTPYRTDTQYF. CDR3 sequence (DNA): TGTGCCAGCAGCTTAACTCCATACCGCACAGATACGCAGTATTTT.

This clone occurred a few times. The chain links TRBV2 to TRBJ1-5; no reliable D call. Trimming pared 6 bases from V and 0 bases from J, leaving 9 bases between. Per the germline V gene, CDR1 is SNHLY and CDR2 is FYNNEI. The CDR3 extends over 14 amino acids. CDR3 residues: CASRSHLSNQPQHF. The CDR3, as DNA: TGTGCCAGCAGATCACACCTTAGCAATCAGCCCCAGCATTTT.

This sequence joins TRBV18 and TRBJ1-2; 7 bases are shared with TRBD1. V was clipped by 4 bases and J by 3 bases; unmatched bases: 2. The CDR3 contains 13 residues. Germline V gene lookup returns CDR1 KGHSH and CDR2 LQKENI. The CDR3 DNA reads as TGTGCCAGCTCACGACAGGGATACTATGGCTACACCTTC. Residues: CASSRQGYYGYTF.

The chain employs TRBV5-1 and TRBJ1-2; 7 bases are a match to TRBD1. CDR3 length: 14 amino acids. V gave up 4 bases and J gave up 5 bases; unmatched junction bases: 8. Germline values: CDR1 SGHRS, CDR2 YFSETQ. CDR3 sequence: CASSLTGWEYGYTF. Written as DNA, the CDR3 is TGCGCCAGCAGCCTGACAGGGTGGGAGTATGGCTACACCTTC.